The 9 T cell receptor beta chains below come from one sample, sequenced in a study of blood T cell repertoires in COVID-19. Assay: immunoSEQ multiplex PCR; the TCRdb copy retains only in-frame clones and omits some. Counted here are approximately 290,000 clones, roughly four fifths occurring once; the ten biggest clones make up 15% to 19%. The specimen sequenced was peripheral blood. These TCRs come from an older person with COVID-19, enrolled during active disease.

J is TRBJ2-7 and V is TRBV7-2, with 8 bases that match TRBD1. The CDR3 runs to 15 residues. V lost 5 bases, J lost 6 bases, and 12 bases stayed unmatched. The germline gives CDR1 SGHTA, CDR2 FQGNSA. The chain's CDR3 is CASSLDTWTGSEQYF. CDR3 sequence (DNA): TGTGCCAGCAGCCTCGATACCTGGACAGGGAGCGAGCAGTACTTC.

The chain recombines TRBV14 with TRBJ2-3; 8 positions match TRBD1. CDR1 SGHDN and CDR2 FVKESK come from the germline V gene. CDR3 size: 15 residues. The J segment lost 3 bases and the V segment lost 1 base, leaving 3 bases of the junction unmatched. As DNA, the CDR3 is TGTGCCAGCAGCCAAGTGACAGGGGTGACAGATACGCAGTATTTT. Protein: CASSQVTGVTDTQYF.

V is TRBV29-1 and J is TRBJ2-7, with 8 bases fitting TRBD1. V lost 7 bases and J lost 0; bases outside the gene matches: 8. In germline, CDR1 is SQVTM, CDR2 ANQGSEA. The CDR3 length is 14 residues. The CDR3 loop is CSGAGDRGSYEQYF. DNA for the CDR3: TGCAGCGGAGCCGGTGACAGGGGCTCCTACGAGCAGTACTTC.

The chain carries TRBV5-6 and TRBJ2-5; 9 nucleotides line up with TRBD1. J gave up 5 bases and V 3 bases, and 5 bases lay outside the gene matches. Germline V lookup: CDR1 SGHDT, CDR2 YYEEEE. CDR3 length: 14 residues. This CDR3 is CASSSRDRVETQYF. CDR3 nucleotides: TGTGCCAGCAGCTCCCGGGACAGGGTGGAGACCCAGTACTTC.

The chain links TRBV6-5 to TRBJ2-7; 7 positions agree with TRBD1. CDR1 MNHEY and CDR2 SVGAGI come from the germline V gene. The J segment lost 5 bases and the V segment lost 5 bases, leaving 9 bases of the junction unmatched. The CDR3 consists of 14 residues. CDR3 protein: CASSRSITGDEQYF. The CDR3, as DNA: TGTGCCAGCAGTCGAAGTATCACAGGGGACGAGCAGTACTTC.

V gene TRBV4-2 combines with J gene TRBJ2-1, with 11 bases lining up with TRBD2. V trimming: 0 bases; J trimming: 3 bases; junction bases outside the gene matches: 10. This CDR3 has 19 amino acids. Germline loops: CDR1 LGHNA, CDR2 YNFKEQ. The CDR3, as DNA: TGTGCCAGCAGCCAAGAAGGGCCGGGTAGCGGGAGGGTCTACAATGAGCAGTTCTTC. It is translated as CASSQEGPGSGRVYNEQFF.

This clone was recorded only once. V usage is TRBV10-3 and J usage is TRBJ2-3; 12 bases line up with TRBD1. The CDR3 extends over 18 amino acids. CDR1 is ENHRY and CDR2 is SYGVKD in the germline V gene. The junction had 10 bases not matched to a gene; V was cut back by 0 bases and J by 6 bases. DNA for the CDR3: TGTGCCATCAGTGAGTCGAAGGGACCGGGACAGGGGGCGGATACGCAGTATTTT. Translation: CAISESKGPGQGADTQYF.

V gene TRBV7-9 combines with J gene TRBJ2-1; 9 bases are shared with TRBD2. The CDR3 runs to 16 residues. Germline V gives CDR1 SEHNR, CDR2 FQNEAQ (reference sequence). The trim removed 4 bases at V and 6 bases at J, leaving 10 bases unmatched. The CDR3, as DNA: TGTGCCAGCAGCTCACGCGGGGGGGACCTTGGCAATGAGCAGTTCTTC. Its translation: CASSSRGGDLGNEQFF. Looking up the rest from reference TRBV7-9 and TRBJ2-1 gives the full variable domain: DTGVSQNPRHKITKRGQNVTFRCDPISEHNRLYWYRQTLGQGPEFLTYFQNEAQLEKSRLLSDRFSAERPKGSFSTLEIQRTEQGDSAMYLCASSSRGGDLGNEQFFGPGTRLTVL.

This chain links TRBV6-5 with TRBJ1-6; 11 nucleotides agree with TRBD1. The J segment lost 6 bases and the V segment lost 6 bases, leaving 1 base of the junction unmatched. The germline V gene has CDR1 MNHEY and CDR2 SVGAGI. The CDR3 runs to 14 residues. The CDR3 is CASRGTGGNSPLHF. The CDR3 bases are TGTGCCAGCAGAGGGACAGGGGGTAATTCACCCCTCCACTTT.